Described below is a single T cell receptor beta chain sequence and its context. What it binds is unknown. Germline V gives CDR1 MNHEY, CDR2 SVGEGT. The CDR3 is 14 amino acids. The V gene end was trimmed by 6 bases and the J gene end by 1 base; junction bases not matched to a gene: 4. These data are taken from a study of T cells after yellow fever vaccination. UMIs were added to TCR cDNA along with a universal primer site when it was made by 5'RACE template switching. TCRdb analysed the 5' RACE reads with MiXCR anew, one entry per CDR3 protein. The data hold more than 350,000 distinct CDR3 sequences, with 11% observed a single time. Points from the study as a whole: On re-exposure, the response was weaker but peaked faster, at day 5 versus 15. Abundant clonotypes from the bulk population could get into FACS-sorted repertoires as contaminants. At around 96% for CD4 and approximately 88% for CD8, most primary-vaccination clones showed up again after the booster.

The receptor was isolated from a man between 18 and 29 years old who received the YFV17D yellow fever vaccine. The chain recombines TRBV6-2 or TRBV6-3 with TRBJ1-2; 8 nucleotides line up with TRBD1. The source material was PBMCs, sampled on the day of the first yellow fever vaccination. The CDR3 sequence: CASSDRGGNYGYTF. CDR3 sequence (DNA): TGTGCCAGCAGCGACAGGGGCGGTAACTATGGCTACACCTTC.